The following is a T cell receptor (beta chain) sequence with its context. The antigen is unknown. Time point in this sample: pretreatment peripheral blood. The data were obtained in a study of PD-L1 blockade in urothelial cancer. Turning to the study itself: Every 3 weeks, patients received intravenous atezolizumab 1,200 mg, beginning 2014. Male patients with bladder-origin urothelial cancer numbered about 90% of the 29. T cells numbered a median of approximately 130,000 in the blood samples.

Profiled with immunoSEQ multiplex PCR; TCRdb holds only in-frame clones, not every one. This sample carries 45,000 to 55,000 clones, roughly 84% of them seen once, and the ten largest clones take roughly 1.4%. Trimming took 5 bases from V and 0 from J, leaving 8 bases between them. Per the germline V gene, CDR1 is SGHTA and CDR2 is FQGNSA. The length of the CDR3 is 14 residues. Overall study results and limits: Those with durable benefit had larger increases in tumor-associated blood clones at 3 weeks.

V is TRBV7-2 and J is TRBJ1-3; the D is unclear. The sample here was PBMCs, taken around atezolizumab (anti-PD-L1) treatment. The sequence derives from a man between 50 and 59 years old with urothelial cancer. The chain's CDR3 is CASSVEFSGNTIYF. As DNA, the CDR3 is TGTGCCAGCAGCGTCGAGTTCTCTGGAAACACCATATATTTT.